This T cell receptor (beta chain) is drawn from a study of T cell repertoires in cytomegalovirus infection. This clonotype was found many times. Its target is unknown. TCRdb fed the reads into MiXCR, producing one record per CDR3 protein. Of 340,000 or so distinct CDR3 sequences in the sample, approximately 25% are singletons; the top ten hold 10% to 15%. Overall study results and limits: The response measured ex vivo was dominated by TCR beta clonotypes (HLA-C-restricted and CMV-specific). Cumulative public TCR beta family frequency identified CMV carriers with the relevant HLA.

The input for sequencing was cultured PBMCs, taken from culture after CMV antigen stimulation. The clonotype comes from a human donor in good health (CMV status not recorded). Some clones in this sample may be carry-over from other donors' samples.

The CDR3 DNA follows: TGTGCCAGCAAAACCCTGGGACTAGGGAACAATGAGCAGTTCTTC. This gives the protein CASKTLGLGNNEQFF. This chain links TRBV6-2 or TRBV6-3 with TRBJ2-1; TRBD2 matches 8 bases. This CDR3 contains 15 residues. The junction had 10 bases not matched to a gene; V was cut back by 7 bases and J by 5 bases. Germline V gene sequence: CDR1 MNHEY, CDR2 SVGEGT.